A single sample is the source of the 18 T cell receptor beta chains below, sequenced in a study of tumor-infiltrating lymphocytes in primary liver carcinoma. Bulk tissue was left unsorted, and RNA and DNA were co-extracted from about 20-30 mg of it. Total RNA amounting to 500 ng was the source from which TCR beta cDNA was made with a constant-region primer. Libraries for TCR beta were built through three nested multiplex PCR rounds, which together made up a slightly modified ARM-PCR procedure. Running around 10 cycles apiece, the first two PCR rounds relied on TRBV1-TRBV30 forward primers together with a C-beta reverse primer. TCRdb re-derived calls from the multiplex PCR reads in MiXCR, one entry per CDR3 protein. The sample has roughly 80,000 distinct CDR3 sequences, roughly 71% seen once. Sequenced: tumor-adjacent normal liver tissue. The receptors were sampled from a man aged 35 to 55 with primary liver carcinoma and hepatitis B virus infection.

This clonotype has more than one count but fewer than ten. This may arise from a read error, as a much more abundant clone is one base away. The chain has TRBV11-2 and TRBJ2-1; possibly TRBD2 for D (6 bases). This CDR3 is 15 amino acids long. Germline CDR1 and CDR2: SGHAT and FQNNGV. The CDR3 region has the DNA TGTGCCATCAGCCCCGACGGGAGTGCCTACAATGAGCAGTTCTTC. Encoded protein: CAISPDGSAYNEQFF.

Points on this clonotype: A much larger clonotype is one base distant, so this may be a read error. This sequence joins TRBV28 and TRBJ1-1; a weak D match, TRBD1 (5 bases). This CDR3 contains 19 residues. The germline CDR1 and CDR2 sequences are MDHEN and SYDVKM. The V and J ends lost 5 bases and 2 bases respectively, with 27 bases between them. Here the CDR3 reads CASSRKFGVGPGKNTEAFF. As DNA, the CDR3 is TGTGCCAGCAGTAGAAAATTTGGGGTTGGGCCAGGGAAAAACACTGAAGCTTTCTTT.

On this clonotype: One end of the junction fails to match germline, which may point to a read error. The chain combines TRBV29-1 with TRBJ2-5; 10 bases fit TRBD1. Per germline, CDR1 SQVTM and CDR2 ANQGSEA. The CDR3 loop spans 15 amino acids. The CDR3 nucleotides are TGCAGCATTGAAACCGACAGGGGGCGCGGAGAGACCCAGTACTTC. Translating gives CSIETDRGRGETQYF.

This clonotype was seen repeatedly, ten times or more. V gene TRBV21-1 combines with J gene TRBJ2-5. TRBV21-1 is recorded as a pseudogene. The CDR3 is 16 residues long. The CDR3 nucleotides read TGTGCCAGCAGCATGCTCGATACAGTGCACTCGGAGACCCAGTACTTC. As protein: CASSMLDTVHSETQYF.

The chain couples TRBV11-2 to TRBJ1-5; possibly TRBD1 for D (6 bases). The CDR3 is 15 residues long. CDR1 and CDR2 (germline): SGHAT, FQNNGV. The V and J ends lost 0 bases and 0 bases respectively, with 6 bases between them. CDR3 sequence: CASSLEQGSNQPQHF. The CDR3 bases are TGTGCCAGCAGCTTAGAACAGGGTAGCAATCAGCCCCAGCATTTT. Full variable domain (remainder filled in from reference TRBV11-2 and TRBJ1-5): EAGVAQSPRYKIIEKRQSVAFWCNPISGHATLYWYQQILGQGPKLLIQFQNNGVVDDSQLPKDRFSAERLKGVDSTLKIQPAKLEDSAVYLCASSLEQGSNQPQHFGDGTRLSIL.

Note on this clonotype: An end of the junction does not agree with germline; a read error may underlie this. The genes are TRBV5-1 and TRBJ2-5; 9 bases map to TRBD1. The CDR3 runs to 15 residues. Germline assignment: CDR1 SGHRS and CDR2 YFSETQ. The CDR3 loop is CASNSYGTGSETRYF. CDR3 in DNA: TGCGCCAGCAACTCCTATGGGACAGGGTCCGAGACCCGGTACTTC.

With regard to this clonotype: The junction shows a germline mismatch at one end, possibly a read error. As DNA, the CDR3 is TGTGGCAGCAGTTTAACGGGGGGCTTACATACGCAGTATTTT. Encoded protein: CGSSLTGGLHTQYF. The chain joins TRBV5-4 to TRBJ2-3, with TRBD2 as a possible D gene (7 bases). Germline CDR1 is SGHNT and CDR2 is YYREEE (reference sequence). CDR3 length equals 14 residues. The full variable domain, in which reference TRBV5-4 and TRBJ2-3 provide the parts outside the CDR3, is ETGVTQSPTHLIKTRGQQVTLRCSSQSGHNTVSWYQQALGQGPQFIFQYYREEENGRGNFPPRFSGLQFPNYSSELNVNALELDDSALYLCGSSLTGGLHTQYFGPGTRLTVL.

Turning to this clonotype: This may be a read error, as it is one base from a much larger clone. The chain recombines TRBV6-6 with TRBJ2-2; D perhaps matches TRBD1 (8 bases). The CDR3 has 15 amino acids. The germline V gene has CDR1 MNHNY and CDR2 SVGAGI (reference sequence). Trimming removed 8 bases from V and 0 bases from J, with 13 bases in between. The CDR3 region has the DNA TGTGCCAGCCCTACAGGGGGGGCGAACACCGGGGAGCTGTTTTTT. Amino acids: CASPTGGANTGELFF.

This clonotype was picked up many times. The chain carries TRBV7-9 and TRBJ1-5; D gene ambiguous. CDR1 and CDR2 (germline): SEHNR, FQNEAQ (reference sequence). Trimming shortened V by 3 bases and J by 6 bases, and 6 bases separated the two germline ends. The CDR3 consists of 12 residues. CDR3 coding DNA: TGTGCCAGCAGCTTGGACCTTCAGCCCCAGCATTTT. It codes for CASSLDLQPQHF.

The sample holds many counts of this clonotype. V and J are TRBV12-3 or TRBV12-4 and TRBJ2-7; weak D call: TRBD1 (6 bases). This CDR3 has 20 residues. V was cut by 4 bases and J by 5 bases, with 33 bases left in between. Here the CDR3 DNA reads TGTGCCAGCAGTTCCCAAGACTATAACAACAGGGAACTGTGGTATGACGAGCAGTACTTC. It yields the protein CASSSQDYNNRELWYDEQYF.

As for this clonotype: A much larger clone differs by one base, so this may be a read error. This chain's CDR3 is CVSSLDRSGAGGSTIYF. CDR3 coding DNA: TGTGTCAGCAGCTTAGATCGGAGCGGTGCTGGTGGAAGCACCATATATTTT. This chain links TRBV11-2 with TRBJ1-3; D ambiguous. The length of the CDR3 is 17 residues. CDR1 and CDR2 from the germline V gene are SGHAT and FQNNGV.

The gene calls are TRBV6-5 and TRBJ2-7; D unresolved. Germline loops: CDR1 MNHEY, CDR2 SVGAGI. The CDR3 has 11 amino acids. This CDR3 reads CVNTSGREQYF. The CDR3 nucleotides are TGTGTCAATACTTCGGGTCGCGAGCAGTACTTC.

This clonotype has only one observation. Mismatch with germline at one junction end may stem from a read error. This chain connects TRBV12-3 or TRBV12-4 to TRBJ2-1; D might be TRBD2 (5 bases). The CDR3 is 13 residues long. The CDR3, as DNA: TGTGCCACCAGTTTCCGGGAATACAATGAACAGTTCTTC. It specifies CATSFREYNEQFF.

A word on this clonotype: At one end the junction does not follow the germline gene, possibly because of a read error. The V call is TRBV11-2, the J call TRBJ2-7; 7 bases map to TRBD2. CDR1 and CDR2 (germline): SGHAT, FQNNGV. CDR3 length: 15 amino acids. The chain's CDR3 is CANSLTNTGGDEQYF. CDR3 DNA: TGTGCCAACAGCTTAACTAACACGGGAGGAGACGAGCAGTACTTC.

The V and J genes are TRBV6-1 and TRBJ2-1, with D perhaps matching TRBD2 (6 bases). V was shortened by 7 bases and J by 4 bases, with 17 bases between the two germline ends. CDR3 size: 15 residues. Germline V gene data show CDR1 as MNHNS and CDR2 as SASEGT. The CDR3 sequence: CASTSRRDSYNEQFF. CDR3 DNA: TGTGCCAGCACTTCTAGACGGGACTCTTACAATGAGCAGTTCTTC.

V and J are TRBV29-1 and TRBJ2-5; D is possibly TRBD1 (6 bases). The CDR3 consists of 17 residues. Trimming pared 4 bases from V and 2 bases from J, leaving 23 bases between. Germline V gene data show CDR1 as SQVTM and CDR2 as ANQGSEA. The CDR3 DNA follows: TGCAGCGTTGTTTTTATACGAGGACAGTGGCCACAAGAGACCCAGTACTTC. This sequence encodes CSVVFIRGQWPQETQYF.

The J gene is TRBJ2-1, the V gene TRBV7-9; the D gene is possibly TRBD1 (6 bases). Per the germline V gene, CDR1 is SEHNR and CDR2 is FQNEAQ (reference sequence). The CDR3 runs to 15 residues. Trimming took 6 bases from V and 8 from J, leaving 20 bases between them. CDR3 DNA: TGTGCCAGCAGTATCAGAGGGGGTCCATGGGATGAGCAGTTCTTC. It is translated as CASSIRGGPWDEQFF.

The J gene is TRBJ2-1, the V gene TRBV10-3; 11 nucleotides line up with TRBD1. The V and J ends lost 10 bases and 9 bases, in that order; junction bases with no gene match: 8. Germline CDR1 is ENHRY and CDR2 is SYGVKD. There are 13 residues in the CDR3. The CDR3 nucleotides read TGTGCCACCCAGGACAGGGGGCGGGGTGAGCAGTTCTTC. Translation gives CATQDRGRGEQFF.